The 31 T cell receptor beta chains below were found in one sample sequenced in a study of shared clonotypes between healthy human individuals. Generated by immunoSEQ multiplex PCR, the TCRdb table keeps only in-frame clones and is missing some. This sample carries approximately 2.4 million clones, approximately 95% of them seen once, and the ten largest clones take roughly 0.13%. The sequenced sample consisted of naive CD4+ T cells sorted from blood. Subset in this sample: CD45RA+ positively selected. The receptor set was obtained from a young man in good health.

This sequence joins TRBV5-1 and TRBJ1-2; TRBD1 aligns across 12 bases. The ends lost 4 bases at V and 8 bases at J; junction bases unmatched: 6. The germline gives CDR1 SGHRS, CDR2 YFSETQ. The CDR3 is 14 residues long. CDR3 DNA: TGCGCCAGCAGCACGGGACAGGGGGCAGAAGGCTACACCTTC. This encodes CASSTGQGAEGYTF.

The chain recombines TRBV7-2 with TRBJ2-7, with D perhaps TRBD1 or TRBD2 (5 bases each). CDR1 is SGHTA and CDR2 is FQGNSA in the germline V gene. This CDR3 is 15 amino acids long. V lost 5 bases and J 0 bases, leaving 14 bases between the germline ends. CDR3 sequence: CASSPPGRLSYEQYF. The CDR3 region has the DNA TGTGCCAGCAGCCCCCCGGGACGCCTCTCCTACGAGCAGTACTTC.

This chain joins TRBV19 and TRBJ2-3; D remains ambiguous. This CDR3 is built from 13 residues. Between the trimmed V and J ends, which lost 6 bases and 2 bases, there was a span of 9 bases. CDR1 and CDR2 (germline): LNHDA, SQIVND (reference sequence). The CDR3 spells CASSLMFTDTQYF. The DNA of the CDR3 is TGTGCCAGTAGCCTTATGTTCACAGATACGCAGTATTTT.

The V and J genes are TRBV2 and TRBJ2-1; D may be TRBD2 (6 bases). V was pared by 6 bases and J by 1 base, with 13 bases between. The CDR3 is 15 amino acids. CDR1 and CDR2 (germline): SNHLY, FYNNEI. As DNA, the CDR3 is TGTGCCAGCAGAGCCCAAGGAGGGTCCTACAATGAGCAGTTCTTC. Translated: CASRAQGGSYNEQFF.

The J gene is TRBJ1-1, the V gene TRBV10-2; 10 positions agree with TRBD1. Germline CDR1 WSHSY, CDR2 SAAADI. The CDR3 has 14 amino acids. The V segment lost 7 bases and the J segment 5 bases; nucleotides outside the gene matches: 7. DNA of the CDR3: TGCGCCAGCACCTCGACAGGGGGCATTACTGAAGCTTTCTTT. Amino acid sequence: CASTSTGGITEAFF.

About this clone itself: This sample also contains other DNA sequences that code for the same CDR3. This chain links TRBV9 with TRBJ2-1; 7 positions agree with TRBD2. The germline V gene encodes CDR1 SGDLS and CDR2 YYNGEE. There are 14 residues in the CDR3. V lost 3 bases, J lost 0 bases, and 0 bases stayed unmatched. CDR3 sequence: CASSAGGSYNEQFF. CDR3 bases: TGTGCCAGCAGCGCGGGGGGCTCCTACAATGAGCAGTTCTTC.

The chain uses TRBV9 and TRBJ2-5; a weak D match, TRBD2 (5 bases). The CDR3 is 14 amino acids. V was shortened by 4 bases and J by 8 bases, with 18 bases between the two germline ends. The germline V gene has CDR1 SGDLS and CDR2 YYNGEE. The CDR3 nucleotides are TGTGCCAGCAGCATACGGGGTCAAGAGAGTACCCAGTACTTC. Encoded protein: CASSIRGQESTQYF.

The chain is built from TRBV11-2 and TRBJ2-2; D uncertain. Germline CDR1 reads SGHAT; CDR2 reads FQNNGV. The CDR3 loop spans 15 amino acids. V shed 5 bases and J shed 3 bases, with 13 bases lying between them. CDR3 amino acids: CASSPVRQHTGELFF. The CDR3 DNA reads TGTGCCAGCAGCCCCGTGCGCCAGCACACCGGGGAGCTGTTTTTT.

The V call is TRBV10-3, the J call TRBJ2-7; 8 positions agree with TRBD2. Per germline, CDR1 ENHRY and CDR2 SYGVKD. This CDR3 spans 16 amino acids. J was trimmed by 5 bases and V by 4 bases; bases with no gene match: 13. The CDR3 protein is CAISAPGSGSTHEQYF. CDR3 nucleotides: TGTGCCATCAGTGCCCCAGGGAGCGGGAGTACCCACGAGCAGTACTTC.

This clone was picked up a small number of times. This chain links TRBV10-1 with TRBJ2-7; 7 bases are a match to TRBD1. After removal of 2 bases from V and 2 bases from J, the junction contained 3 bases not matched to a gene. Looked up from germline, CDR1 is WNHNN and CDR2 is SYGVQD (reference sequence). The CDR3 is 14 residues long. This chain's CDR3 is CASSEIRGPYEQYF. The CDR3 region has the DNA TGCGCCAGCAGTGAGATAAGGGGGCCCTACGAGCAGTACTTC.

J is TRBJ1-2 and V is TRBV28, with 8 positions matching TRBD1. The CDR3 runs to 16 residues. Germline values: CDR1 MDHEN, CDR2 SYDVKM. V trimming: 7 bases; J trimming: 5 bases; junction bases outside the gene matches: 15. CDR3 sequence reads: CASTPGGQGARYGYTF. In DNA form, the CDR3 reads TGTGCCAGCACCCCTGGTGGGCAGGGGGCGCGGTATGGCTACACCTTC.

J is TRBJ1-2 and V is TRBV29-1; D possibly corresponds to TRBD1 (6 bases). The V end was cut by 6 bases, the J end by 1 base, with 15 bases between. Germline V lookup: CDR1 SQVTM, CDR2 ANQGSEA. The CDR3 contains 14 residues. CDR3 nucleotide sequence: TGCAGCGTGGAACAGGGTGAAATTAACTATGGCTACACCTTC. Its translation is CSVEQGEINYGYTF.

This chain connects TRBV7-6 to TRBJ2-2; D is unresolved. V dropped 5 bases and J dropped 1 base, with 8 bases sitting between them. The CDR3 contains 14 residues. Germline CDR1 and CDR2: SGHVS and FNYEAQ. CDR3 protein: CASSGQRNTGELFF. The CDR3 region has the DNA TGTGCCAGCAGCGGGCAGCGGAACACCGGGGAGCTGTTTTTT.

This clone came up once. The chain links TRBV5-4 to TRBJ2-3; TRBD2 matches 7 bases. Looked up from germline, CDR1 is SGHNT and CDR2 is YYREEE (reference sequence). Trimming took 3 bases from V and 0 from J; bases not matched to a gene: 4. CDR3 length equals 15 residues. The CDR3 protein is CASSSLAESTDTQYF. DNA of the CDR3: TGTGCCAGCAGCTCGCTAGCGGAGAGCACAGATACGCAGTATTTT.

The gene calls are TRBV5-4 and TRBJ2-7; the D gene is possibly TRBD2 (6 bases). V lost 2 bases and J lost 0, with 12 bases in between. CDR1 is SGHNT and CDR2 is YYREEE in the germline V gene (reference sequence). There are 15 residues in the CDR3. This CDR3 is CASSLDGGPSYEQYF. The CDR3 DNA reads as TGTGCCAGCAGCTTAGACGGGGGACCCTCCTACGAGCAGTACTTC.

The chain employs TRBV10-3 and TRBJ2-7; unclear D gene. Trimming stripped 4 bases from V and 2 bases from J, with 9 bases between. This CDR3 comprises 13 residues. Germline V gene lookup returns CDR1 ENHRY and CDR2 SYGVKD. The CDR3 reads CAISATSAYEQYF. As DNA, the CDR3 is TGTGCCATCAGTGCAACCAGTGCCTACGAGCAGTACTTC.

For this clone: At the DNA level, this CDR3 is encoded by other sequences in the same sample as well. V gene TRBV10-3 combines with J gene TRBJ1-1, with D hard to call. The V gene lost 0 bases and the J gene lost 1 base, with 6 bases spanning the gap. The CDR3 extends over 14 amino acids. Germline V CDR1 and CDR2: ENHRY, SYGVKD. CDR3 region: CAISESGGNTEAFF. DNA of the CDR3: TGTGCCATCAGTGAGTCCGGCGGGAACACTGAAGCTTTCTTT.

V and J are TRBV11-2 and TRBJ2-5, with D possibly being TRBD1 (6 bases). CDR1 and CDR2 from the germline V gene are SGHAT and FQNNGV. CDR3 size: 16 residues. The V end lost 0 bases, the J end lost 1 base, and 12 bases lay between the germline ends. This CDR3 reads CASSLEGRGIQETQYF. DNA of the CDR3: TGTGCCAGCAGCTTAGAGGGCAGGGGTATCCAAGAGACCCAGTACTTC.

This clone was picked up one time. The CDR3 here is CAWKRISNSPLHF. As DNA, the CDR3 is TGTGCCTGGAAACGGATCTCGAATTCACCCCTCCACTTT. V gene TRBV30 combines with J gene TRBJ1-6; D ambiguous. The CDR3 length is 13 residues. V was pared by 4 bases and J by 7 bases, with 11 bases between. Germline V lookup: CDR1 GTSNPN, CDR2 SVGIG (reference sequence).

This clone has only one observation. The rearrangement uses TRBV5-4 and TRBJ2-5; D tentatively fits TRBD1 or TRBD2 (6 bases each). Germline CDR1 and CDR2: SGHNT and YYREEE (reference sequence). This CDR3 is 17 amino acids long. V lost 0 bases and J 4 bases, leaving 19 bases between the germline ends. CDR3 residues: CASSLAKGGLIGETQYF. The CDR3 DNA reads as TGTGCCAGCAGCTTGGCGAAGGGGGGTTTGATAGGAGAGACCCAGTACTTC.

J is TRBJ1-1 and V is TRBV7-2; no reliable D call. The CDR3 totals 14 residues. Per the germline V gene, CDR1 is SGHTA and CDR2 is FQGNSA. V shed 3 bases and J shed 0 bases, with 8 bases lying between them. The CDR3 nucleotides are TGTGCCAGCAGCTTCTCCATGGTGAACACTGAAGCTTTCTTT. Its translation is CASSFSMVNTEAFF. The full variable domain, its missing parts supplied by reference TRBV7-2 and TRBJ1-1, is GAGVSQSPSNKVTEKGKDVELRCDPISGHTALYWYRQSLGQGLEFLIYFQGNSAPDKSGLPSDRFSAERTGGSVSTLTIQRTQQEDSAVYLCASSFSMVNTEAFFGQGTRLTVV.

This sequence joins TRBV5-1 and TRBJ2-3; possible D gene TRBD1, 5 bases. V lost 1 base, J lost 0 bases, and 9 bases lay in between. Germline V CDR1 and CDR2: SGHRS, YFSETQ. This CDR3 region has 15 residues. As DNA, the CDR3 is TGCGCCAGCAGCTTGCAGACAGCTAGCACAGATACGCAGTATTTT. This sequence encodes CASSLQTASTDTQYF.

The rearrangement links TRBV7-2 to TRBJ1-6, with 7 nucleotides matching TRBD1. Trimming cost V 5 bases and J 7 bases; bases outside gene matches: 8. The CDR3 contains 15 residues. Germline CDR1 is SGHTA and CDR2 is FQGNSA. DNA of the CDR3: TGTGCCAGCAGCGTCATTGGGACAGAAAATTCACCCCTCCACTTT. It codes for CASSVIGTENSPLHF. The full variable domain, with the rest looked up from reference TRBV7-2 and TRBJ1-6, is GAGVSQSPSNKVTEKGKDVELRCDPISGHTALYWYRQSLGQGLEFLIYFQGNSAPDKSGLPSDRFSAERTGGSVSTLTIQRTQQEDSAVYLCASSVIGTENSPLHFGNGTRLTVT.

This rearrangement joins TRBV27 to TRBJ2-5; 8 bases are shared with TRBD2. V shed 6 bases and J 9 bases; nucleotides not matched to a gene: 9. This CDR3 contains 13 residues. Germline-derived CDR1 and CDR2 are MNHEY and SMNVEV (reference sequence). The CDR3 reads CASSRPSGGAQYF. The CDR3 nucleotides are TGTGCCAGCAGCCGACCCTCCGGGGGGGCCCAGTACTTC.

The rearrangement links TRBV6-5 to TRBJ2-7; 8 bases agree with TRBD2. Germline values: CDR1 MNHEY, CDR2 SVGAGI. With 2 bases clipped from V and 2 bases from J, the junction kept 5 bases outside the gene matches. This CDR3 comprises 15 residues. DNA of the CDR3: TGTGCCAGCAGTTACGCGGTCGGGGGGGCCTACGAGCAGTACTTC. It translates to CASSYAVGGAYEQYF.

The chain employs TRBV6-6 and TRBJ2-5; TRBD1 might be the D (5 bases). V was trimmed by 8 bases and J by 5 bases, leaving 15 bases between them. This CDR3 has 13 residues. Germline CDR1 and CDR2: MNHNY and SVGAGI (reference sequence). CDR3 protein: CASVGEGVETQYF. The CDR3, as DNA: TGTGCCAGCGTAGGTGAAGGGGTCGAGACCCAGTACTTC.

The chain joins TRBV7-2 to TRBJ1-2; TRBD1 matches at 9 bases. V dropped 4 bases and J dropped 4; count of bases not matched to a gene: 4. The CDR3 sequence is 14 residues long. The germline V gene encodes CDR1 SGHTA and CDR2 FQGNSA. The CDR3 loop reads CASSWGQGLYGYTF. In DNA form, the CDR3 reads TGTGCCAGCAGCTGGGGACAGGGTCTCTATGGCTACACCTTC.

Only one count was recorded for this clone. This chain links TRBV6-1 with TRBJ2-7; D is ambiguous. CDR3 length equals 11 residues. From germline, CDR1 is MNHNS and CDR2 SASEGT. The V gene lost 2 bases and the J gene lost 5 bases, with 4 bases spanning the gap. The CDR3 DNA reads as TGTGCCAGCAGTGAAAGACACGAGCAGTACTTC. It encodes CASSERHEQYF.

Points on this clone: The sample has other DNA sequences that encode this CDR3 too. The V call is TRBV7-3, the J call TRBJ1-2, with D tentatively TRBD1 (5 bases). The V end was cut by 2 bases, the J end by 4 bases, with 8 bases between. The germline V gene has CDR1 SGHTA and CDR2 FQGTGA. The CDR3 length is 13 residues. DNA of the CDR3: TGTGCCAGCAGCTTAGGGGCAGGCTATGGCTACACCTTC. Protein: CASSLGAGYGYTF.

With respect to this clone: This same CDR3 is encoded by further DNA sequences in the sample. This chain uses TRBV7-2 with TRBJ2-1; D is unresolved. Germline-derived CDR1 and CDR2 are SGHTA and FQGNSA. Trimming pared 0 bases from V and 0 bases from J, leaving 9 bases between. CDR3 length: 16 residues. CDR3 sequence reads: CASSLAGRLSYNEQFF. For the CDR3, the DNA is TGTGCCAGCAGCTTAGCCGGCCGCCTCTCCTACAATGAGCAGTTCTTC.

As for this clone: The sample carries other DNA sequences with the same CDR3. Written as DNA, the CDR3 is TGTGCCAGCAGCTTGCAGCGGGGGGACTACAATGAGCAGTTCTTC. Encoded protein: CASSLQRGDYNEQFF. The chain joins TRBV5-4 to TRBJ2-1, with 9 bases fitting TRBD2. In germline, CDR1 is SGHNT, CDR2 YYREEE (reference sequence). This CDR3 contains 15 residues. V shed 1 base, J shed 3 bases, and the junction held 2 bases outside the gene matches.